This is a list of T cell receptor beta chains from one sample in a study of T cell responses to AZD1222 COVID-19 vaccine. Libraries were prepared by immunoSEQ multiplex PCR; TCRdb keeps only in-frame clonotypes and omits some of them. The table records 120,000 to 150,000 clones, about 87% of them present only once. The sample in question was peripheral blood, obtained on day 0 of AZD1222 vaccination. The receptors stem from an adult in good health. Each CDR3 is given with its conserved first and last residue.

v_call	j_call	cdr3_aa
TRBV6-5	TRBJ1-2	CASSYTGSYGYTF
TRBV30	TRBJ2-7	CAWSEMGYEQYF
TRBV5-5	TRBJ1-1	CASSQGATMNTEAFF
TRBV7-6	TRBJ2-7	CASSLARTGEGEQYF
TRBV6-2/TRBV6-3	TRBJ1-1	CASSYSHRPNTEAFF
TRBV19	TRBJ1-2	CASKEQGALYGYTF
TRBV7-9	TRBJ2-1	CASSLMGRAGGGNEQFF
TRBV28	TRBJ1-2	CASSLRSWGIANYGYTF
TRBV11-2	TRBJ2-2	CASSPQGGELFF
TRBV21-1	TRBJ2-7	CASSPRDGTYEQYF
TRBV28	TRBJ1-1	CASSAGAPTEAFF
TRBV6-6	TRBJ1-5	CASSPSGRTNQPQHF
TRBV7-9	TRBJ2-3	CASSPARRGGTDTQYF
TRBV7-8	TRBJ2-1	CASSLVAGEQFF
TRBV29-1	TRBJ2-5	CSVDGGETQYF
TRBV11-1	TRBJ1-1	CASSFLGQPNTEAFF
TRBV5-6	TRBJ2-7	CASSLRSGIGEQYF
TRBV7-9	TRBJ2-3	CASPMGAASDTQYF
TRBV7-3	TRBJ2-3	CASTIQAGGTDTQYF
TRBV9	TRBJ1-1	CASSAPGVNTEAFF
TRBV19	TRBJ2-2	CASSMYPERNTGELFF
TRBV18	TRBJ1-6	CASSPQGPYNSPLHF
TRBV7-2	TRBJ2-3	CASSAVRRADTQYF
TRBV19	TRBJ1-2	CASSPGTANYGYTF
TRBV27	TRBJ1-6	CASSARLPGLNSPLHF
TRBV5-1	TRBJ2-2	CASSLPAGSSGELFF
TRBV11-2	TRBJ2-3	CASSATTTPTDTQYF
TRBV20-1	TRBJ1-6	CSASRSGGSSPLHF
TRBV30	TRBJ2-1	CAWSSVWDRVNEQFF
TRBV18	TRBJ2-7	CASSPGQNYEQYF
TRBV5-1	TRBJ2-7	CASSFTSGSWYEQYF
TRBV2	TRBJ2-1	CASNTFGQGLGMRQFF
TRBV18	TRBJ1-5	CASSPGDTSNQPQHF
TRBV7-2	TRBJ1-5	CASSSQTGSSQPQHF
TRBV5-4	TRBJ2-1	CASSLAGGGARDEQFF
TRBV11-2	TRBJ1-4	CASSLGNRGGEKLFF
TRBV5-1	TRBJ2-1	CASSLVPPRDEQFF
TRBV19	TRBJ2-1	CASSSRRTPDNEQFF
TRBV5-6	TRBJ1-5	CASSLWSAIWEPQHF
TRBV7-8	TRBJ1-1	CASSLVGAIVNTEAFF
TRBV19	TRBJ2-5	CASKLAAQETQYF
TRBV5-5	TRBJ2-1	CASSFTGIAYNEQFF
TRBV5-6	TRBJ2-5	CASSETGTGETQYF
TRBV5-4	TRBJ2-1	CASSPGTSGGSSYNEQFF
TRBV11-2	TRBJ2-1	CASSPDRIYNEQFF
TRBV9	TRBJ1-2	CASSVAGTAYGYTF
TRBV5-1	TRBJ1-6	CASSPSGVGNSPLHF
TRBV4-2	TRBJ2-1	CASSQGVGGSSYNEQFF
TRBV30	TRBJ2-3	CAWSGSGTDTQYF
TRBV5-1	TRBJ1-4	CASSPNPGAATNEKLFF
TRBV5-1	TRBJ1-2	CASSLGQAYPYGYTF
TRBV13	TRBJ1-1	CASSPRRGTEAFF
TRBV24-1	TRBJ2-7	CATSEGYEQYF
TRBV27	TRBJ2-7	CASSLEGGIRQGSYEQYF
TRBV3-1/TRBV3-2	TRBJ1-6	CASSPRLNSPLHF
TRBV2	TRBJ1-3	CASSLLPGPGNTIYF
TRBV9	TRBJ1-4	CASNGTGDEKLFF
TRBV11-3	TRBJ1-1	CASSLHRDRDDTEAFF